This T cell receptor beta chain was sequenced during a study of PD-1 blockade in mismatch repair-deficient tumors. Overall study: Patients had eleven to twelve mismatch repair-deficient cancer types, all previously treated and progressing.

The data were produced by immunoSEQ multiplex PCR, yet TCRdb's version contains in-frame clones alone and is incomplete. This repertoire shows more than 85,000 clones, approximately 83% found once; its top ten account for 6.3%. V lost 7 bases, J lost 3 bases, and 9 bases stayed unmatched. Germline V gene sequence: CDR1 SGHRS, CDR2 YFSETQ. The CDR3 extends over 15 amino acids. The TCR-sequenced patients were a few responders to pembrolizumab. The clonotype comes from an adult with mismatch repair-deficient cancer. The specimen was peripheral blood, collected roughly 35 weeks after starting pembrolizumab. This chain links TRBV5-1 with TRBJ2-2; 7 bases agree with TRBD1. The CDR3 spells CASVRDRLDTGELFF. The DNA for the CDR3 is TGCGCCAGCGTAAGGGACAGATTGGACACCGGGGAGCTGTTTTTT.